This entry lists 14 T cell receptor beta chains sequenced from one sample in a study of blood T cell repertoires in COVID-19. Sequenced by immunoSEQ multiplex PCR; TCRdb stores in-frame clones only, minus some. The sample lists about 220,000 clones; roughly 87% were seen once. The source material was PBMCs or T cells enriched from blood (not recorded which). The source of these receptors is a woman aged 25 to 45 with acute COVID-19.

The V and J genes are TRBV9 and TRBJ2-1; a possible D gene is TRBD2 (7 bases). The germline V gene has CDR1 SGDLS and CDR2 YYNGEE. This CDR3 has 19 residues. V was cut by 0 bases and J by 8 bases, with 27 bases left in between. Here the CDR3 DNA reads TGTGCCAGCAGCGTAGGGTTTAGAAGGGAGGGGGGGGCTTCCGATGAGCAGTTCTTC. It specifies CASSVGFRREGGASDEQFF.

This chain connects TRBV6-5 to TRBJ2-1; D is unresolved. With 1 base removed from V and 5 bases from J, the gap between germline ends came to 6 bases. Germline CDR1 is MNHEY and CDR2 is SVGAGI. CDR3 size: 13 residues. CDR3 nucleotides: TGTGCCAGCAGTTACTACCCAGACAATGAGCAGTTCTTC. Amino acids: CASSYYPDNEQFF.

This rearrangement joins TRBV2 to TRBJ2-1; 14 nucleotides line up with TRBD2. Germline CDR1 reads SNHLY; CDR2 reads FYNNEI. The V segment lost 4 bases and the J segment 4 bases; nucleotides outside the gene matches: 0. This CDR3 is built from 15 residues. The CDR3 protein is CASSGLAGGYNEQFF. In nucleotides, the CDR3 is TGTGCCAGCAGTGGACTAGCGGGGGGGTACAATGAGCAGTTCTTC.

The chain uses TRBV10-1 and TRBJ2-3; D perhaps matches TRBD2 (6 bases). Germline CDR1 reads WNHNN; CDR2 reads SYGVQD (reference sequence). V lost 6 bases and J 0 bases, leaving 16 bases between the germline ends. The CDR3 extends over 16 amino acids. The DNA for the CDR3 is TGCGCCAGCAGCACTGCGGGGAGCGCTAGCACAGATACGCAGTATTTT. Translation: CASSTAGSASTDTQYF.

The chain employs TRBV5-1 and TRBJ1-5; the match to TRBD1 covers 8 bases. V lost 4 bases and J lost 8; bases outside the gene matches: 8. Germline V gene lookup returns CDR1 SGHRS and CDR2 YFSETQ. This CDR3 is built from 14 residues. In nucleotides, the CDR3 is TGCGCCAGCAGCCCGACAGGGGACTTGGAGCCCCAGCATTTT. Its translation is CASSPTGDLEPQHF.

V is TRBV5-1 and J is TRBJ2-7, with 7 bases matching TRBD1. The CDR3 totals 13 residues. J gave up 5 bases and V 5 bases, and 7 bases lay outside the gene matches. Germline V gene data show CDR1 as SGHRS and CDR2 as YFSETQ. The CDR3 loop is CASSSTGFNEQYF. In DNA form, the CDR3 reads TGCGCCAGCAGTTCGACAGGGTTCAACGAGCAGTACTTC.

The chain combines TRBV4-1 with TRBJ1-1; tentatively, D is TRBD1 (5 bases). The CDR3 loop spans 16 amino acids. Germline V CDR1 and CDR2: MGHRA, YSYEKL. The V and J ends lost 6 bases and 5 bases respectively, with 22 bases between them. The CDR3 region has the DNA TGCGCCAGCAGAGCCGGTCCCGCGGGGGAGGGAACTGAAGCTTTCTTT. Amino acids: CASRAGPAGEGTEAFF.

The chain recombines TRBV7-2 with TRBJ1-5; D is undetermined. Trimming removed 1 base from V and 9 bases from J, with 10 bases in between. The germline V gene encodes CDR1 SGHTA and CDR2 FQGNSA. CDR3 length equals 13 residues. Here the CDR3 reads CASSLGARGPQHF. The CDR3 nucleotides are TGTGCCAGCAGCTTAGGGGCCCGGGGGCCCCAGCATTTT.

The chain combines TRBV30 with TRBJ2-3; 13 bases align to TRBD2. The germline CDR1 and CDR2 sequences are GTSNPN and SVGIG (reference sequence). V was pared by 5 bases and J by 1 base, with 0 bases of the junction left unmatched. The CDR3 covers 14 residues. The CDR3 DNA follows: TGTGCCTGGGGACTAGCGGGGGGCACAGATACGCAGTATTTT. Translated: CAWGLAGGTDTQYF.

This sequence joins TRBV13 and TRBJ2-7; 7 bases line up with TRBD1. This CDR3 has 15 residues. Germline V lookup: CDR1 PRHDT, CDR2 FYEKMQ (reference sequence). J was trimmed by 0 bases and V by 5 bases; bases with no gene match: 7. The CDR3 protein is CASSRSRGSSYEQYF. Written as DNA, the CDR3 is TGTGCCAGCAGCCGAAGCAGGGGGAGCTCCTACGAGCAGTACTTC.

The sample holds a few counts of this clone. The gene calls are TRBV3-1 (or the pseudogene TRBV3-2) and TRBJ1-3; D is uncertain. The length of the CDR3 is 14 residues. V lost 0 bases, J lost 3 bases, and 6 bases lay in between. Germline CDR1 and CDR2: LGHDT and YNNKEL (reference sequence). Written as DNA, the CDR3 is TGTGCCAGCAGCCAAGATGTTATTGGAAACACCATATATTTT. Amino acid sequence: CASSQDVIGNTIYF.

The gene calls are TRBV7-9 and TRBJ1-2; weak D call: TRBD1 (6 bases). The germline gives CDR1 SEHNR, CDR2 FQNEAQ (reference sequence). V was trimmed by 0 bases and J by 5 bases, leaving 13 bases between them. CDR3 size: 15 residues. The CDR3 reads CASSLAAGQMYGYTF. In nucleotides, the CDR3 is TGTGCCAGCAGCTTAGCTGCTGGACAGATGTATGGCTACACCTTC.

The J gene is TRBJ2-7, the V gene TRBV6-2 or TRBV6-3; D possibly corresponds to TRBD2 (5 bases). Germline V gene data show CDR1 as MNHEY and CDR2 as SVGEGT. This CDR3 contains 17 residues. Trimming left V 0 bases short and J 0 bases short, with 15 bases between. The DNA of the CDR3 is TGTGCCAGCAGTTACTCGGACTGGCGGCGGAGCTCCTACGAGCAGTACTTC. Amino acids: CASSYSDWRRSSYEQYF.

J is TRBJ2-3 and V is TRBV30; maybe TRBD2 (6 bases). CDR1 is GTSNPN, CDR2 SVGIG, per germline (reference sequence). V shed 4 bases and J shed 2 bases, with 10 bases lying between them. The CDR3 is 13 residues long. CDR3 amino acids: CAWTGGDTDTQYF. DNA of the CDR3: TGTGCCTGGACCGGAGGGGACACAGATACGCAGTATTTT.